Listed here are 5 T cell receptor beta chains from one sample, sequenced in a study of technical replicates of blood from four donors (dated by TCRdb to about 2017). The library relied on the immunoSEQ multiplex PCR assay. TCRdb carries this immuneACCESS record with in-frame sequences only. Its versions omit some clonotypes, under half of them owing to an unresolved V gene in the studies checked, with the rest unexplained. For this sample there are around 90,000 clones; about 94% appear just once. More than 0.2% of the sample comes from the top ten. What was sequenced was T cells isolated from PBMCs. The source is a human donor in good health.

The chain combines TRBV2 with TRBJ2-5; D gene uncertain. The CDR3 spans 15 residues. V shed 0 bases and J shed 9 bases, with 17 bases lying between them. Germline CDR1 SNHLY, CDR2 FYNNEI. The CDR3 loop reads CASSEAERGPLAQYF. The CDR3 coding sequence is TGTGCCAGCAGTGAAGCGGAAAGAGGTCCCCTTGCCCAGTACTTC.

The rearrangement uses TRBV28 and TRBJ1-5, with D possibly TRBD1 on 6 matching bases. The V end lost 2 bases, the J end lost 4 bases, and 18 bases lay between the germline ends. Germline CDR1 and CDR2: MDHEN and SYDVKM. The CDR3 covers 17 residues. CDR3 nucleotide sequence: TGTGCCAGCAGTTTAACCCCATTCGGGACACAGAATCAGCCCCAGCATTTT. Its translation is CASSLTPFGTQNQPQHF.

This clone occurred once. CDR3 in amino acids: CASSTQGGQPQHF. In nucleotides, the CDR3 is TGTGCCAGCAGTACCCAGGGAGGTCAGCCCCAGCATTTT. This sequence joins TRBV11-2 and TRBJ1-5; possible D gene TRBD1, 5 bases. Trimming removed 6 bases from V and 6 bases from J, with 12 bases in between. CDR1 SGHAT and CDR2 FQNNGV come from the germline V gene. The CDR3 extends over 13 amino acids.

V is TRBV6-6 and J is TRBJ1-5; TRBD1 matches at 8 bases. The junction had 8 bases not matched to a gene; V was cut back by 6 bases and J by 1 base. Germline-derived CDR1 and CDR2 are MNHNY and SVGAGI (reference sequence). This CDR3 has 16 residues. The CDR3 sequence is CASRHRGGRSNQPQHF. In DNA form, the CDR3 reads TGTGCCAGCAGACACAGGGGGGGGAGGAGCAATCAGCCCCAGCATTTT.

The chain uses TRBV5-4 and TRBJ2-1; 10 nucleotides line up with TRBD2. The trim removed 1 base at V and 7 bases at J, leaving 2 bases unmatched. This CDR3 comprises 14 residues. Looked up from germline, CDR1 is SGHNT and CDR2 is YYREEE (reference sequence). CDR3: CASSLQLAGNEQFF. In DNA form, the CDR3 reads TGTGCCAGCAGCTTGCAACTAGCGGGGAATGAGCAGTTCTTC.